Presented here are 13 T cell receptor beta chains from one specimen sequenced in a study of blood T cell repertoires in COVID-19. The protocol was immunoSEQ multiplex PCR, while the TCRdb copy is restricted to in-frame clones and leaves out a portion. The data contain 150,000 to 200,000 clones, more than 80% of them singletons. The sequencing input was PBMCs or T cells enriched from blood (not recorded which). The receptors were sampled from a man aged 45-65 years who had recovered from COVID-19.

CDR3: CASSRDRVPDGYTF. DNA of the CDR3: TGTGCCAGCAGCCGCGACAGGGTCCCCGATGGCTACACCTTC. This chain connects TRBV7-8 to TRBJ1-2; 7 bases line up with TRBD1. Germline V gene data show CDR1 as SGHVS and CDR2 as FQNEAQ. This CDR3 has 14 amino acids. The junction had 9 bases not matched to a gene; V was cut back by 5 bases and J by 6 bases. The full variable domain, in which reference TRBV7-8 and TRBJ1-2 provide the parts outside the CDR3, is GAGVSQSPRYKVAKRGQDVALRCDPISGHVSLFWYQQALGQGPEFLTYFQNEAQLDKSGLPSDRFFAERPEGSVSTLKIQRTQQEDSAVYLCASSRDRVPDGYTFGSGTRLTVV.

V gene TRBV2 combines with J gene TRBJ2-5, with D maybe TRBD2 (5 bases). The CDR3 is 12 amino acids. The V and J ends lost 6 bases and 6 bases respectively, with 11 bases between them. Germline CDR1 reads SNHLY; CDR2 reads FYNNEI. The CDR3 sequence: CASSPTGKTQYF. CDR3 nucleotide sequence: TGTGCCAGCAGCCCTACGGGAAAGACCCAGTACTTC.

The rearrangement uses TRBV7-9 and TRBJ1-1; no reliable D call. V shed 5 bases and J shed 9 bases, with 13 bases lying between them. Germline-derived CDR1 and CDR2 are SEHNR and FQNEAQ (reference sequence). This CDR3 spans 12 amino acids. CDR3 bases: TGTGCCAGCAGCGGAGGCCAGCCCCAAGCTTTCTTT. Translating it yields CASSGGQPQAFF.

This chain joins TRBV19 and TRBJ1-2, with TRBD1 as a possible D gene (5 bases). In germline, CDR1 is LNHDA, CDR2 SQIVND (reference sequence). CDR3 length: 17 residues. The V gene lost 5 bases and the J gene lost 0 bases, with 19 bases spanning the gap. This CDR3 reads CASSLAPRTFTNYGYTF. CDR3 DNA sequence: TGTGCCAGTAGTCTAGCGCCAAGGACATTTACTAACTATGGCTACACCTTC.

The rearrangement uses TRBV19 and TRBJ1-2, with 9 nucleotides matching TRBD1. The CDR3 covers 15 residues. The ends lost 6 bases at V and 2 bases at J; junction bases unmatched: 7. Germline V gene sequence: CDR1 LNHDA, CDR2 SQIVND (reference sequence). This CDR3 is CASREGQGFNYGYTF. As DNA, the CDR3 is TGTGCCAGTAGAGAGGGACAGGGCTTCAACTATGGCTACACCTTC.

J is TRBJ2-2 and V is TRBV3-1 (or the pseudogene TRBV3-2); D call uncertain. CDR1 and CDR2 from the germline V gene are LGHDT and YNNKEL (reference sequence). The CDR3 length is 15 residues. Deletions cut 4 bases from V and 4 bases from J, with 13 bases between. The CDR3 DNA reads TGTGCCAGCAGCCCTAATGCCATGAGCACCGGGGAGCTGTTTTTT. This translates into CASSPNAMSTGELFF.

About this clone itself: An end of the junction differs from the germline gene, which may be a read error. The rearrangement links TRBV7-7 to TRBJ2-3; the match to TRBD1 covers 7 bases. Germline V CDR1 and CDR2: SSHAT, FNYEAQ (reference sequence). This CDR3 is built from 16 residues. The CDR3: CASSRGTDTPTDTQYF. The CDR3 bases are TGTGCTAGCAGCCGTGGGACAGACACCCCCACAGATACGCAGTATTTT. Using reference TRBV7-7 and TRBJ2-3 for the parts outside the CDR3, the full variable domain is GAGVSQSPRYKVTKRGQDVTLRCDPISSHATLYWYQQALGQGPEFLTYFNYEAQPDKSGLPSDRFSAERPEGSISTLTIQRTEQRDSAMYRCASSRGTDTPTDTQYFGPGTRLTVL.

The J gene is TRBJ1-6, the V gene TRBV12-3 or TRBV12-4, with unresolved D. This CDR3 is built from 13 residues. With 7 bases removed from V and 8 bases from J, the gap between germline ends came to 12 bases. The DNA for the CDR3 is TGTGCCAGCACCGGGTTCAGCGATTCACCCCTCCACTTT. Translated, it gives CASTGFSDSPLHF.

The sample holds one count of this clone. The chain has TRBV5-5 and TRBJ2-2, with TRBD1 matching 7 bases. Germline trimming cut 1 base from V and 5 bases from J; bases unmatched to any gene: 5. The germline V gene encodes CDR1 SGHKS and CDR2 YYEKEE (reference sequence). This CDR3 comprises 15 residues. The CDR3 nucleotides read TGTGCCAGCAGCTTGAAAGGGGGCGGAACCGGGGAGCTGTTTTTT. Amino acid sequence: CASSLKGGGTGELFF.

This chain links TRBV5-1 with TRBJ1-6, with 9 bases matching TRBD1. After removal of 0 bases from V and 8 bases from J, the junction contained 0 bases not matched to a gene. The CDR3 length is 14 residues. CDR1 and CDR2 (germline): SGHRS, YFSETQ. The CDR3 is CASSLGQGDSPLHF. The DNA for the CDR3 is TGCGCCAGCAGCTTGGGACAGGGGGATTCACCCCTCCACTTT.

V usage is TRBV4-1 and J usage is TRBJ2-7; 10 positions match TRBD2. Germline trimming cut 5 bases from V and 6 bases from J; bases unmatched to any gene: 7. This CDR3 has 14 residues. Germline CDR1 and CDR2: MGHRA and YSYEKL. The CDR3, as DNA: TGCGCCAGCAGCTCCCAGCGGGGGGGCGTCGAGCAGTACTTC. It is translated as CASSSQRGGVEQYF.

The chain carries TRBV21-1 and TRBJ1-1; the listed D gene, TRBD1, was not tested against the DNA. TRBV21-1 counts as a pseudogene. This CDR3 comprises 15 residues. This CDR3 reads CASSDGTGIITEAFF. Here the CDR3 DNA reads TGTGCCAGCAGCGACGGGACAGGCATTATCACTGAAGCTTTCTTT.

The chain carries TRBV28 and TRBJ1-4; TRBD1 agrees at 7 bases. The germline gives CDR1 MDHEN, CDR2 SYDVKM. Losses at the gene ends were 8 bases for V and 3 bases for J; bases not matched to a gene: 3. The CDR3 totals 13 residues. The CDR3 reads CASGGTANEKLFF. In nucleotides, the CDR3 is TGTGCCAGCGGGGGGACAGCTAATGAAAAACTGTTTTTT.